This is a list of T cell receptor beta chains from one sample in a study of blood T cell repertoires in COVID-19. Sequencing used immunoSEQ multiplex PCR; TCRdb keeps in-frame clones, though not all of them. The sample shows some 150,000 clones, 70% to 90% of them seen only once. The specimen was peripheral blood. All receptors come from a human donor in a cohort sampled during active COVID-19. Both conserved end residues are part of each CDR3. The order of the fields is V gene, J gene, CDR3 protein.

TRBV27	TRBJ2-5	CASSGRLAGGLRETQYF
TRBV2	TRBJ2-4	CASIGENENIQYF
TRBV6-5	TRBJ2-1	CATGRRESDYNEQFF
TRBV4-1	TRBJ2-1	CASSQRLLSEQFF
TRBV28	TRBJ2-7	CASRAQGAVEQYF
TRBV7-8	TRBJ1-5	CASSFRGPGNQPQHF
TRBV20-1	TRBJ2-7	CSASRDFSSYEQYF
TRBV6-6	TRBJ2-1	CASSPERSPHNEQFF
TRBV13	TRBJ1-4	CASSLRFGSEKLFF
TRBV28	TRBJ2-3	CASSFGGPTDTQYF
TRBV30	TRBJ2-1	CAWSVGAGEQFF
TRBV12-5	TRBJ2-7	CASGLAQESPYEQYF
TRBV5-1	TRBJ1-6	CASSFEDNSPLHF
TRBV7-9	TRBJ1-6	CASSSRYSPLHF
TRBV18	TRBJ1-1	CASSSRQGAGNTEAFF
TRBV6-5	TRBJ2-7	CASRDAGTGPYEQYF
TRBV5-4	TRBJ1-1	CASSMDRGLTEAFF
TRBV28	TRBJ1-2	CASQQGYGYTF
TRBV18	TRBJ1-1	CASSSLPGGNTEAFF
TRBV28	TRBJ2-2	CASRLSGTSPGELFF
TRBV28	TRBJ1-2	CASRPTKPGDYGYTF
TRBV30	TRBJ2-7	CACRGTSGSNPYEQYF
TRBV5-1	TRBJ2-2	CASSLAVGAGTGELFF
TRBV2	TRBJ2-3	CASSVGLAGDTQYF
TRBV7-9	TRBJ1-6	CASSTTGTGISPLHF
TRBV5-8	TRBJ1-6	CASSLERTGFSPLHF
TRBV6-1	TRBJ2-7	CASSEERLASYEQYF
TRBV6-5	TRBJ1-1	CASSYTGGTEAFF
TRBV18	TRBJ2-7	CASSPPGLPHEQYF
TRBV19	TRBJ2-7	CASSVLASYEQYF
TRBV11-2	TRBJ2-7	CASSLTPNPYEQYF
TRBV2	TRBJ2-3	CASAKTSGWGTDTQYF
TRBV10-2	TRBJ2-7	CASSESDTSFSYEQYF
TRBV11-3	TRBJ2-5	CASSLGRGLAGNQETQYF
TRBV2	TRBJ2-1	CASSGGLGGKQFF
TRBV4-2	TRBJ2-3	CASSRYSGGSYTDTQYF
TRBV2	TRBJ2-7	CASSRGSSYEQYF
TRBV10-1	TRBJ2-3	CASSDTTSGGDDTQYF
TRBV7-8	TRBJ2-7	CASSLIQGPYEQYF
TRBV13	TRBJ2-5	CASSLGRAETQYF
TRBV15	TRBJ2-5	CATSRSLRETQYF
TRBV7-9	TRBJ1-1	CASIQDGGTAFF
TRBV2	TRBJ1-5	CASMWDRGQPQHF
TRBV3-1/TRBV3-2	TRBJ2-5	CASSQELAGQETQYF
TRBV6-5	TRBJ2-1	CASSLSGGMYNEQFF
TRBV5-1	TRBJ1-6	CASSQDRQARSINSPLHF
TRBV4-1	TRBJ2-1	CASSQAAGAYNEQFF
TRBV3-1/TRBV3-2	TRBJ1-2	CASSHRADGYTF
TRBV28	TRBJ1-2	CASSFGKSNYGYTF
TRBV20-1	TRBJ1-6	CSASGGQGNSPLHF
TRBV28	TRBJ1-1	CASSPSSWGKSYTEAFF